This T cell receptor (beta chain) was identified during a study of regulatory T cells in long-lasting Graves disease. This clonotype occurred a few times. CDR3 size: 13 residues. Germline assignment: CDR1 SGHDN and CDR2 FVKESK. Both iRepertoire HTBI primers and Arm-PCR of CDR3 regions were used to build the TCR beta libraries. TCRdb passed the multiplex PCR reads through MiXCR, listing each CDR3 protein once. The data show roughly 400,000 distinct CDR3 sequences, about a fifth seen once. The time point denotes: persistent/refractory GD, antithyroid drugs over 5 years with positive TRAb. PBMC RNA served as the TCR library source.

The sequence derives from a female donor with Graves disease. The J gene is TRBJ2-5, the V gene TRBV14; D uncertain. The better agreement between TRBJ2-7 and the DNA end casts doubt on the J call. The material sequenced was peripheral blood mononuclear cells (PBMCs), taken when the disease was refractory, from a patient treated with antithyroid drugs. The CDR3 bases are TGTGCCAGCAGAAAGGGTTCCTCCTACGAGCAGTACTTC. Its translation: CASRKGSSYEQYF.